The source of this T cell receptor (beta chain) is a study of a mutant IDH1 vaccine in newly diagnosed glioma. Sample time point: week 23, last vaccination. Vaccination used 300 ug of mutant IDH1 20-mer peptide per dose, with topical imiquimod. Trimming took off 1 base at V and 4 bases at J, with 17 bases between the two ends. This CDR3 is built from 16 residues. Looked up from germline, CDR1 is SGHAT and CDR2 is FQNNGV. The data were produced by immunoSEQ multiplex PCR, yet TCRdb's version contains in-frame clones alone and is incomplete. The repertoire holds roughly 19,000 clones, with approximately 82% as singletons. This clone was counted a single time. Its antigen is undetermined.

This sequence was found in a man aged 30-40 years with glioma. The material sequenced was PBMCs, taken from a glioma patient whose treatment included an IDH1 peptide vaccine. The genes are TRBV11-2 and TRBJ2-7; D uncertain. CDR3 sequence (DNA): TGTGCCAGCAGCTTAGCATTCGATCCGGGTACTTACGAGCAGTACTTC. Its translation: CASSLAFDPGTYEQYF.